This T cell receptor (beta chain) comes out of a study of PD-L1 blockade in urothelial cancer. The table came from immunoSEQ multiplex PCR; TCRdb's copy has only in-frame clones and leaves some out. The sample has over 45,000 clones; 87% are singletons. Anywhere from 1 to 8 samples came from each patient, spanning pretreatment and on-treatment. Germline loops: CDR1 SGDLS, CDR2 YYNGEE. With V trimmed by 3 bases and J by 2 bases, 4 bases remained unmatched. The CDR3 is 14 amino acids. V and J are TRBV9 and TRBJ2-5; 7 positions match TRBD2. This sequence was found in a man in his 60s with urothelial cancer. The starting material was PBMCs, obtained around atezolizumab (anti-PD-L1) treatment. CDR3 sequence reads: CASSGRGEQETQYF. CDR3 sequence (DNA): TGTGCCAGCAGCGGCCGGGGGGAGCAAGAGACCCAGTACTTC.